Presented here are 32 T cell receptor beta chains from one specimen sequenced in a study of blood T cell repertoires in COVID-19. Repertoires were generated with immunoSEQ multiplex PCR, while TCRdb's copy carries only in-frame clones and drops some. The data show 68,000 or so clones, about nine tenths seen once. Specimen: peripheral blood. The origin of the receptors is a woman in her seventies with acute or convalescent COVID-19.

V usage is TRBV28 and J usage is TRBJ1-1; D is uncertain. Germline V gene data show CDR1 as MDHEN and CDR2 as SYDVKM. Trimming shortened V by 2 bases and J by 0 bases, and 10 bases separated the two germline ends. The CDR3 sequence is 15 residues long. CDR3 coding DNA: TGTGCCAGCAGTTTAGGTGGCACACTGAACACTGAAGCTTTCTTT. This encodes CASSLGGTLNTEAFF.

The table lists this clone with a few counts. This chain uses TRBV7-9 with TRBJ1-1; the match to TRBD1 covers 8 bases. CDR1 is SEHNR and CDR2 is FQNEAQ in the germline V gene (reference sequence). The CDR3 totals 14 residues. J gave up 5 bases and V 5 bases, and 7 bases lay outside the gene matches. CDR3 in amino acids: CASSATGGATEAFF. As DNA, the CDR3 is TGTGCCAGCAGCGCCACAGGGGGGGCGACTGAAGCTTTCTTT.

This chain joins TRBV5-4 and TRBJ1-6, with a possible D match to TRBD1 (5 bases). The CDR3 extends over 14 amino acids. Trimming took 2 bases from V and 6 from J, leaving 9 bases between them. Germline CDR1 and CDR2: SGHNT and YYREEE (reference sequence). CDR3 in amino acids: CASSFRQGNSPLHF. CDR3 in DNA: TGTGCCAGCAGCTTCAGGCAGGGTAATTCACCCCTCCACTTT.

V and J are TRBV7-9 and TRBJ1-3, with unresolved D. Germline CDR1 is SEHNR and CDR2 is FQNEAQ (reference sequence). With 3 bases removed from V and 4 bases from J, the gap between germline ends came to 7 bases. This CDR3 has 13 residues. The CDR3 coding sequence is TGTGCCAGCAGCTTCCCGAGGGGAAACACCATATATTTT. This codes for CASSFPRGNTIYF.

The rearrangement joins TRBV5-1 to TRBJ1-1; a weak D match, TRBD1 (5 bases). The CDR3 covers 15 residues. Per the germline V gene, CDR1 is SGHRS and CDR2 is YFSETQ. Deletions cut 0 bases from V and 2 bases from J, with 11 bases between. The CDR3 here is CASSLAGLGNTEAFF. CDR3 coding DNA: TGCGCCAGCAGCTTGGCAGGGCTGGGAAACACTGAAGCTTTCTTT.

The chain uses TRBV30 and TRBJ1-1, with a tentative D call TRBD1 (5 bases). Germline-derived CDR1 and CDR2 are GTSNPN and SVGIG (reference sequence). CDR3 length: 13 amino acids. The V end lost 3 bases, the J end lost 3 bases, and 11 bases lay between the germline ends. The CDR3 DNA follows: TGTGCCTGGAGGAAGGGGTTGGACACTGAAGCTTTCTTT. Encoded protein: CAWRKGLDTEAFF.

This clone appeared once. The V and J genes are TRBV7-9 and TRBJ2-3; 7 positions match TRBD1. CDR3 length equals 14 residues. J was trimmed by 2 bases and V by 3 bases; bases with no gene match: 2. Per the germline V gene, CDR1 is SEHNR and CDR2 is FQNEAQ (reference sequence). The CDR3 DNA reads as TGTGCCAGCAGCTTCGACAGGGACACAGATACGCAGTATTTT. It encodes CASSFDRDTDTQYF.

This chain joins TRBV9 and TRBJ1-1; a weak D match, TRBD1 (5 bases). The V end was cut by 3 bases, the J end by 8 bases, with 17 bases between. The germline V gene encodes CDR1 SGDLS and CDR2 YYNGEE. The CDR3 length is 14 residues. CDR3 sequence (DNA): TGTGCCAGCAGCGCCGGGACTGTCGGGAGGGAAGCTTTCTTT. Translating gives CASSAGTVGREAFF.

V gene TRBV10-3 combines with J gene TRBJ2-5; the match to TRBD2 covers 8 bases. The V gene's germline CDR1 is ENHRY and CDR2 SYGVKD. The CDR3 covers 16 residues. Germline trimming cut 4 bases from V and 1 base from J; bases unmatched to any gene: 8. The CDR3 sequence is CAISGDAGGSQETQYF. The DNA of the CDR3 is TGTGCCATCAGTGGAGATGCGGGGGGAAGCCAAGAGACCCAGTACTTC.

V gene TRBV7-2 combines with J gene TRBJ1-2, with D perhaps TRBD1 (5 bases). Deletions cut 6 bases from V and 6 bases from J, with 11 bases between. In germline, CDR1 is SGHTA, CDR2 FQGNSA. The CDR3 contains 12 residues. CDR3 sequence (DNA): TGTGCCAGCAGTTTTTCGGGGGATGGCTACACCTTC. Encoded protein: CASSFSGDGYTF.

The chain is built from TRBV28 and TRBJ2-7; 10 positions agree with TRBD2. J gave up 5 bases and V 4 bases, and 14 bases lay outside the gene matches. CDR1 is MDHEN and CDR2 is SYDVKM in the germline V gene. The CDR3 loop spans 17 amino acids. The CDR3 DNA reads TGTGCCAGCAGTTCTGGGGGGGAGCGGGAGGGCGTCGACGAGCAGTACTTC. Translating gives CASSSGGEREGVDEQYF.

The V and J genes are TRBV5-4 and TRBJ2-1, with a possible D match to TRBD2 (5 bases). This CDR3 comprises 18 residues. CDR1 is SGHNT and CDR2 is YYREEE in the germline V gene (reference sequence). The V and J ends lost 3 bases and 0 bases respectively, with 19 bases between them. CDR3 in amino acids: CASSSRIRRRSSYNEQFF. The CDR3 coding sequence is TGTGCCAGCAGCTCCCGGATAAGGCGGAGGAGCTCCTACAATGAGCAGTTCTTC.

The rearrangement links TRBV6-4 to TRBJ2-5; TRBD2 agrees at 10 bases. Looked up from germline, CDR1 is MRHNA and CDR2 is SNTAGT. CDR3 length: 15 amino acids. After removal of 4 bases from V and 2 bases from J, the junction contained 4 bases not matched to a gene. CDR3 sequence reads: CASSVRAGGQETQYF. In nucleotides, the CDR3 is TGTGCCAGCAGTGTGCGAGCGGGAGGGCAAGAGACCCAGTACTTC.

The CDR3 spells CASSSGTSGTDTQYF. The CDR3 DNA is TGTGCCAGCAGCTCCGGGACTAGCGGCACAGATACGCAGTATTTT. The chain uses TRBV9 and TRBJ2-3; 10 nucleotides agree with TRBD2. The J segment lost 1 base and the V segment lost 4 bases, leaving 3 bases of the junction unmatched. This CDR3 is 15 amino acids long. CDR1 is SGDLS, CDR2 YYNGEE, per germline.

The genes are TRBV7-2 and TRBJ1-1, with a tentative D call TRBD1 (5 bases). The V end lost 1 base, the J end lost 5 bases, and 11 bases lay between the germline ends. Germline V lookup: CDR1 SGHTA, CDR2 FQGNSA. The CDR3 length is 14 residues. The CDR3 DNA reads TGTGCCAGCAGCTTAGGGCCAGGGCCAACTGAAGCTTTCTTT. It encodes CASSLGPGPTEAFF.

The chain links TRBV11-3 to TRBJ2-2, with 9 positions matching TRBD1. Germline CDR1 SGHNT, CDR2 YENEEA. The trim removed 5 bases at V and 8 bases at J, leaving 6 bases unmatched. This CDR3 is built from 14 residues. CDR3 loop: CASSPGQGRGELFF. CDR3 sequence (DNA): TGTGCCAGCAGCCCGGGACAGGGAAGGGGGGAGCTGTTTTTT.

The J gene is TRBJ1-1, the V gene TRBV29-1; tentative D call: TRBD1 (6 bases). Germline assignment: CDR1 SQVTM and CDR2 ANQGSEA. Trimming shortened V by 5 bases and J by 1 base, and 11 bases separated the two germline ends. CDR3 length: 13 residues. Here the CDR3 reads CSVRWTANTEAFF. The CDR3 DNA is TGCAGCGTTCGTTGGACAGCGAACACTGAAGCTTTCTTT.

V gene TRBV28 combines with J gene TRBJ2-7; no firm D call. The V and J ends lost 3 bases and 2 bases respectively, with 17 bases between them. Germline V gives CDR1 MDHEN, CDR2 SYDVKM. CDR3 length: 16 amino acids. CDR3 coding DNA: TGTGCCAGCAGTTTTTTAACACCCGGGTCTCCCTACGAGCAGTACTTC. Translating it yields CASSFLTPGSPYEQYF.

This clone turned up a few times. This chain links TRBV2 with TRBJ1-1, with a tentative D call TRBD1 (5 bases). V dropped 4 bases and J dropped 1 base, with 10 bases sitting between them. Germline V gene lookup returns CDR1 SNHLY and CDR2 FYNNEI. This CDR3 has 14 residues. The CDR3 sequence is CASSGNDRNTEAFF. The CDR3 DNA follows: TGTGCCAGCAGTGGGAATGACAGGAACACTGAAGCTTTCTTT.

This clone was observed a single time. The chain couples TRBV18 to TRBJ1-5; D perhaps matches TRBD1 (5 bases). This CDR3 comprises 13 residues. Germline CDR1 reads KGHSH; CDR2 reads LQKENI. V was clipped by 2 bases and J by 6 bases, with 8 bases between them. The CDR3 is CASSPTGSQPQHF. Here the CDR3 DNA reads TGTGCCAGCTCACCAACAGGAAGTCAGCCCCAGCATTTT.

The gene calls are TRBV3-1 (or the pseudogene TRBV3-2) and TRBJ1-2, with D possibly TRBD1 on 5 matching bases. Germline V gene lookup returns CDR1 LGHDT and CDR2 YNNKEL (reference sequence). The CDR3 is 13 residues long. V lost 4 bases and J 4 bases, leaving 10 bases between the germline ends. The CDR3 coding sequence is TGTGCCAGCAGCCTCGGGGGACCCTATGGCTACACCTTC. Translation: CASSLGGPYGYTF.

The V call is TRBV7-9, the J call TRBJ2-5; TRBD1 agrees at 10 bases. V dropped 2 bases and J dropped 0; count of bases not matched to a gene: 6. Germline assignment: CDR1 SEHNR and CDR2 FQNEAQ (reference sequence). This CDR3 has 17 residues. CDR3 DNA: TGTGCCAGCAGCTTACCTCCGGGACAGGGGTACCAAGAGACCCAGTACTTC. It translates to CASSLPPGQGYQETQYF.

This chain joins TRBV19 and TRBJ1-5; D is possibly TRBD1 (6 bases). Germline V gives CDR1 LNHDA, CDR2 SQIVND (reference sequence). Deletions cut 1 base from V and 9 bases from J, with 13 bases between. This CDR3 has 14 amino acids. The CDR3: CASSIGGGRSPQHF. The CDR3 region has the DNA TGTGCCAGTAGTATAGGGGGGGGGCGTTCGCCCCAGCATTTT.

This chain uses TRBV10-3 with TRBJ1-2; no clear D gene. V lost 0 bases and J lost 5, with 10 bases in between. The germline CDR1 and CDR2 sequences are ENHRY and SYGVKD. The CDR3 covers 14 residues. DNA of the CDR3: TGTGCCATCAGTGAGTCGGGAGGTGTTTATGGCTACACCTTC. Amino acid sequence: CAISESGGVYGYTF.

The chain uses TRBV28 and TRBJ1-3; a possible D gene is TRBD1 (5 bases). The CDR3 spans 16 residues. The V gene's germline CDR1 is MDHEN and CDR2 SYDVKM. Trimming shortened V by 7 bases and J by 4 bases, and 20 bases separated the two germline ends. CDR3 bases: TGTGCCAGCATCACACCCGGGGGGTCCGCGGGAAACACCATATATTTT. This gives the protein CASITPGGSAGNTIYF.

The chain links TRBV6-1 to TRBJ1-3; 8 bases agree with TRBD1. The CDR3 is 15 residues long. Germline CDR1 and CDR2: MNHNS and SASEGT. V gave up 3 bases and J gave up 3 bases; unmatched junction bases: 4. In DNA, the CDR3 is TGTGCCAGCAGTGAGCAGGGGGCGCATGGAAACACCATATATTTT. This gives the protein CASSEQGAHGNTIYF.

The rearrangement joins TRBV18 to TRBJ1-1, with D uncertain. Trimming stripped 2 bases from V and 7 bases from J, with 14 bases between. Germline CDR1 is KGHSH and CDR2 is LQKENI. This CDR3 is built from 14 residues. CDR3 protein: CASSPNILIDEAFF. CDR3 sequence (DNA): TGTGCCAGCTCACCAAATATTCTAATTGATGAAGCTTTCTTT.

This clone was observed a handful of times. The CDR3 DNA sequence: TGTGCCAGCAGCCAAGATATTCGGGACTACACCTTC. It yields the protein CASSQDIRDYTF. The chain carries TRBV3-1 (or the pseudogene TRBV3-2) and TRBJ1-2; no clear D gene. Trimming took off 0 bases at V and 10 bases at J, with 9 bases between the two ends. From germline, CDR1 is LGHDT and CDR2 YNNKEL (reference sequence). This CDR3 has 12 amino acids.

This clone has a handful of counts. The V gene is TRBV25-1, the J gene TRBJ2-2; no clear D gene. Trimming stripped 6 bases from V and 9 bases from J, with 8 bases between. The CDR3 contains 11 residues. Germline V lookup: CDR1 MGHDK, CDR2 SYGVNS. The CDR3 protein is CASSDFRELFF. As DNA, the CDR3 is TGTGCCAGCAGCGACTTTAGGGAGCTGTTTTTT.

The V call is TRBV10-3, the J call TRBJ2-1; D may be TRBD2 (5 bases). Germline V CDR1 and CDR2: ENHRY, SYGVKD. Deletions cut 0 bases from V and 7 bases from J, with 16 bases between. The CDR3 has 16 residues. This chain's CDR3 is CAISESPRRRVNEQFF. In nucleotides, the CDR3 is TGTGCCATCAGTGAGTCTCCGAGGCGGCGGGTGAATGAGCAGTTCTTC.

This rearrangement joins TRBV28 to TRBJ1-3; 7 positions match TRBD1. Trimming at V came to 7 bases and at J to 8 bases, leaving 11 bases not matched to a gene. The CDR3 has 14 residues. The germline CDR1 and CDR2 sequences are MDHEN and SYDVKM. Here the CDR3 reads CASKPTGTEHTIYF. The DNA for the CDR3 is TGTGCCAGCAAACCGACAGGGACGGAACACACCATATATTTT.

The genes are TRBV11-2 and TRBJ2-5; D is possibly TRBD2 (5 bases). CDR3 size: 12 residues. Trimming pared 3 bases from V and 3 bases from J, leaving 5 bases between. The germline CDR1 and CDR2 sequences are SGHAT and FQNNGV. This CDR3 is CASSLREETQYF. The CDR3 nucleotides are TGTGCCAGCAGCTTGAGGGAAGAGACCCAGTACTTC.